The sequence of this TCR beta chain was determined in a study of T cell repertoires in cytomegalovirus infection. On the study more broadly: Well-studied HLA-B-restricted CMV epitopes were used in the study alongside recently identified HLA-C-restricted ones. Study conclusions and caveats: HLA-C-restricted CMV-specific TCR beta clonotypes prevailed in the ex vivo response.

Using its own MiXCR run on the reads, TCRdb lists one record per CDR3 protein. The sample yields approximately 280,000 distinct CDR3 sequences, roughly a fifth seen once. The CDR3 covers 12 residues. From germline, CDR1 is KGHSH and CDR2 LQKENI. V lost 0 bases to trimming and J lost 10 bases, with 9 bases between them. For this clonotype: Its cognate antigen is unknown.

The TCR originated in a human donor in good health (CMV status not recorded). Some clones in this sample may be carry-over from other donors' samples. The material was cultured PBMCs, obtained from culture after CMV antigen stimulation. The chain joins TRBV18 to TRBJ1-2; D gene ambiguous. CDR3 region: CASSPPGGLYTF. CDR3 nucleotides: TGTGCCAGCTCACCACCGGGAGGACTCTACACCTTC.